This T cell receptor beta chain was sequenced for a study of regulatory T cells in long-lasting Graves disease (dated by TCRdb to the early 2020s). Looking at the study overall: Patients with newly diagnosed Graves' disease had been on antithyroid drugs for under 3 months. A total of about 35 samples underwent TCR sequencing, from about 13 patients with persistent Graves' disease and 20 or so patients with newly diagnosed Graves' disease. Patients with persistent Graves' disease were compared with patients with newly diagnosed Graves' disease using TCR sequencing and RNA sequencing of peripheral blood. The study was conducted in China and was registered as a clinical trial.

In light of the paper, this sample's time point label describes: newly diagnosed GD, antithyroid drugs for less than 3 months. For both TCR sequencing and RNA sequencing, RNA was extracted from PBMCs in TRIzol. The diagnosis of Graves' disease was made according to American Thyroid Association guidelines. The patients came from an endocrinology department in Xi'an, China. Each patient gave around 9 milliliters of peripheral blood, collected in an EDTA anticoagulant tube. Ficoll Paque Plus density gradient separation was used to isolate PBMCs, and no further T cell sorting was performed. An Agilent 2100 Bioanalyzer and agarose gel were used to assess RNA quality, and a NanoDrop 2000 was used to measure RNA concentration. What the study reported, not specific to this receptor: Sequencing and analysis were restricted to the TCR beta chain. As a limitation, the authors acknowledged that the small sample size may reduce accuracy. More public clonotypes were shared among persistent patients (2,741) than among newly diagnosed patients (over 900). Persistent Graves' disease patients showed lower TCR Shannon entropy and fewer highly expanded clones than newly diagnosed patients, suggesting clonal expansion. Preferential use of TRBV28, TRBJ1-2 and TRBJ2-5 was observed in persistent disease, whereas TRBV20-1 and TRBJ2-1 were favored in newly diagnosed disease. The study examined only peripheral blood because the primary lesion, thyroid tissue, could not be accessed.

Receptor amplification or capture employed multiplex PCR. Sequencing relied on an Illumina HiSeq 4000. CDR3 regions were amplified by Arm-PCR with iRepertoire HTBI primers to construct TCR beta libraries. Gel purification was performed on PCR products prior to sequencing. The authors' pipeline ran thus. Gene usage analysis of CDR3 amino acid clonotypes used the 62 TRBV and more than 13 TRBJ segments found across samples. COPE and FqMerger were used to merge filtered high-quality paired reads into contigs. BLAST was used to align contigs to the IMGT TRBV, TRBD and TRBJ reference genes, and CDR3 was defined following IMGT. Any clonotype with a frequency above 0.1% was counted as a highly expanded clone. Repertoire diversity was measured by Shannon entropy, and V-J evenness by the Gini coefficient. A clonotype found in more than one individual was treated as public. TCRdb redid the processing of the public reads, applying fastp at Q25 and MiXCR, and retained in-frame beta chains. CDR3 protein sequences are deduplicated, and each keeps its most common genes and DNA. None of the V and J calls come from the authors' own analysis; TCRdb made them. A total of fewer than 450,000 distinct CDR3 sequences appear in this sample, approximately 15% of them only once. The ten largest account for under 9% of the sample.

There are many counts of this clonotype. Its antigen remains unidentified. Base qualities are not at hand, and no much larger clone is one base apart. Inclusive of the bounding cysteine and phenylalanine, the CDR3 is 14 residues long. Only CDR3 DNA is held: 42 bases, read in frame from base 1. Compared with germline, V lacks 8 bases and J lacks 2 bases; bases without a gene match: 3. The data were also submitted as part of a second study, on T cells in Graves' hyperthyroidism and ophthalmopathy. The second study's paper adds: Stable Graves' hyperthyroidism was defined as no progression to ophthalmopathy during 18 months of follow-up. The hyperthyroidism patients were between 18 and 65 years old and newly diagnosed, with a disease duration of less than 2 months. Any patient with an uncontrolled infection, another autoimmune disease, pregnancy or lactation was excluded. Diagnoses were based on clinical symptoms, serum thyroxine and TRAb, thyroid ultrasound and orbital computed tomography. The first round of RT-PCR for the TCR CDR3 was performed with the HTBI primer set and the Qiagen OneStep RT-PCR kit. Blood samples also contained most of the expanded thyroid clonotypes (frequency above 0.001), which suggests that blood repertoires may reflect thyroid immune responses. Ophthalmopathy was separated from stable hyperthyroidism by a 13 V-J signature model, with approximately 85% sensitivity and approximately 84% specificity obtained in cross-validation and 80%/75% obtained in testing. In validation, the model predicted progression to ophthalmopathy a median of 6.5 months before onset, with over 60% sensitivity and almost 75% specificity. To identify distinguishing TCR V-J signatures, a discovery cohort of around 100 patients was used, comprising under 45 with Graves' ophthalmopathy and approximately 58 with stable Graves' hyperthyroidism. Prospective prediction of ophthalmopathy was tested in an independent validation cohort of under 20 hyperthyroidism patients and 15 to 17 patients who later progressed to ophthalmopathy. For training and testing, the 80 to 100 patients in the discovery cohort were randomly divided in a 7:3 ratio. In addition, the study compared T-cell repertoires in thyroid tissue and in blood from over 5 Graves' hyperthyroidism patients. After sampling, hyperthyroidism patients received methimazole starting at 30 mg daily, and ophthalmopathy patients received high-dose intravenous methylprednisolone. Libraries were constructed in a second round of multiplex PCR, after which size selection and purification were carried out. The libraries were sequenced on an Illumina HiSeq2000 using paired-end 100 bp reads. SOAPnuke was used to process the raw data, removing reads that contained adapters or uncalled bases, had a mean Phred below 15, or lacked an exact match to the constant primer or identifier. High-quality paired reads were merged with COPE v1.2.5, and unique nucleotide sequences were defined as clonotypes. Clonotypes were aligned to IMGT TRBV, TRBD and TRBJ reference segments using MiTCR v1.1. The analysis included only V-J combinations with a frequency above 0.0001, which together covered around 99% of the repertoires. A TCS score was defined as the ratio between F50 (clonal expansion) and ExV (chaos), using BLOSUM62-based TCRdist between CDR3 peptides within each V-J. Welch's t-statistics and random forest reduced around 510 V-J features to about 13, which were used in a naive Bayes classifier (R e1071). Sample size was not statistically predetermined, and blinding of investigators to group allocation was not performed. The paper describes TCR Vbeta CDR3 sequencing of fewer than 150 peripheral blood samples, made up of roughly 40 ophthalmopathy patients, around 78 hyperthyroidism patients and 17 progressor patients.

Recombination joined TRBV12-3 or TRBV12-4 with TRBJ2-1, with 10 central nucleotides matching TRBD2. The clonotype originates from a woman in her thirties or forties with Graves disease. Donor details come from another sample of the same person, matched by shared clones. Sample: peripheral blood mononuclear cells (PBMCs), taken at new diagnosis, from a patient treated with antithyroid drugs. The CDR3 here reads CASFLAGAYNEQFF. The bases read TGTGCCAGCTTCCTAGCGGGGGCCTACAATGAGCAGTTCTTC.